The 24 T cell receptor beta chains presented below share a single source sample, sequenced in a study of shared clonotypes between healthy human individuals. Clones were sequenced by immunoSEQ multiplex PCR, and TCRdb holds only the in-frame ones, with some missing. The sample has some 1,100,000 clones, approximately 80% seen once. Material for sequencing was memory CD4+ T cells from PBMCs. The subset was: CD45RA-negative fraction. Receptor source: a man between 18 and 35 years old in good health. Some clones in this sample may be carry-over from other donors' samples.

This chain links TRBV5-4 with TRBJ2-3; D is possibly TRBD2 (5 bases). Germline V gene data show CDR1 as SGHNT and CDR2 as YYREEE (reference sequence). Trimming pared 0 bases from V and 2 bases from J, leaving 13 bases between. The CDR3 totals 16 residues. CDR3 nucleotide sequence: TGTGCCAGCAGCTTGGGTGGACTCCAGTTCACAGATACGCAGTATTTT. Residues: CASSLGGLQFTDTQYF.

V is TRBV11-3 and J is TRBJ2-2; either TRBD1 or TRBD2 may fit D (6 bases each). The CDR3 is 16 residues long. From germline, CDR1 is SGHNT and CDR2 YENEEA. V shed 5 bases and J shed 7 bases, with 20 bases lying between them. In nucleotides, the CDR3 is TGTGCCAGCAGCCGCCTAAGGGGGGCAGATGGCGGGGAGCTGTTTTTT. Residues: CASSRLRGADGGELFF.

This clone has a single count. The chain is built from TRBV7-6 and TRBJ2-7, with 9 bases matching TRBD1. The CDR3 has 18 amino acids. Trimming took 4 bases from V and 2 from J; bases not matched to a gene: 15. Germline loops: CDR1 SGHVS, CDR2 FNYEAQ. In nucleotides, the CDR3 is TGTGCCAGCAGCTCGGGGTCTTATACCGGGACAGGGACCTACGAGCAGTACTTC. This sequence encodes CASSSGSYTGTGTYEQYF.

This chain links TRBV5-1 with TRBJ1-1, with TRBD1 matching 8 bases. From germline, CDR1 is SGHRS and CDR2 YFSETQ. The CDR3 runs 13 residues. V lost 4 bases to trimming and J lost 7 bases; unmatched junction nucleotides: 6. CDR3 DNA: TGCGCCAGCAGCCCGGACAGGGACCTTGAAGCTTTCTTT. Translation gives CASSPDRDLEAFF.

This clone was seen just once. Other DNA sequences in this specimen translate into the identical CDR3. This sequence joins TRBV6-5 and TRBJ1-2, with unresolved D. The CDR3 is made up of 15 amino acids. CDR1 is MNHEY, CDR2 SVGAGI, per germline. The V end lost 2 bases, the J end lost 2 bases, and 12 bases lay between the germline ends. The CDR3 nucleotides read TGTGCCAGCAGTTACGGCGGACTCGGGAACTATGGCTACACCTTC. Amino acid sequence: CASSYGGLGNYGYTF.

The chain has TRBV7-9 and TRBJ1-2; 7 bases are shared with TRBD1. The CDR3 runs to 15 residues. CDR1 is SEHNR, CDR2 FQNEAQ, per germline (reference sequence). J was trimmed by 7 bases and V by 2 bases; bases with no gene match: 10. CDR3 DNA: TGTGCCAGCAGCTTATTAGTGGACAGGCGAGGTGGCTACACCTTC. This translates into CASSLLVDRRGGYTF.

J is TRBJ2-2 and V is TRBV7-3; D unclear. The CDR3 consists of 15 residues. In germline, CDR1 is SGHTA, CDR2 FQGTGA. V gave up 5 bases and J gave up 1 base, with 11 bases separating them. The CDR3 coding sequence is TGTGCCAGCAGCCCCGCGAGACGGAACACCGGGGAGCTGTTTTTT. Protein: CASSPARRNTGELFF.

The genes are TRBV28 and TRBJ1-2; D might be TRBD1 (6 bases). Germline V lookup: CDR1 MDHEN, CDR2 SYDVKM. The CDR3 spans 16 residues. The V end was cut by 3 bases, the J end by 8 bases, with 22 bases between. CDR3 amino acids: CASSLPGESGPGGYTF. For the CDR3, the DNA is TGTGCCAGCAGTTTGCCAGGGGAATCCGGGCCAGGGGGCTACACCTTC.

The chain employs TRBV6-5 and TRBJ2-5, with D possibly TRBD1 on 6 matching bases. This CDR3 has 12 amino acids. V lost 8 bases and J 4 bases, leaving 11 bases between the germline ends. The germline V gene encodes CDR1 MNHEY and CDR2 SVGAGI. The chain's CDR3 is CASQTGRETQYF. DNA for the CDR3: TGTGCCAGCCAGACAGGTCGAGAGACCCAGTACTTC.

As concerns this clone: This may stem from a read error, because a much larger clone lies one nucleotide away. This chain joins TRBV7-6 and TRBJ2-3; TRBD2 might be the D (6 bases). Germline lookup yields CDR1 SGHVS and CDR2 FNYEAQ. This CDR3 is 14 amino acids long. Trimming removed 4 bases at V and 0 bases at J, with 8 bases between. The CDR3 is CASSSGTSTDTQYF. The CDR3 DNA reads as TGTGCCAGCAGCTCTGGGACTAGCACAGATACGCAGTATTTT. The full variable domain, with the rest looked up from reference TRBV7-6 and TRBJ2-3, is GAGVSQSPRYKVTKRGQDVALRCDPISGHVSLYWYRQALGQGPEFLTYFNYEAQQDKSGLPNDRFSAERPEGSISTLTIQRTEQRDSAMYRCASSSGTSTDTQYFGPGTRLTVL.

In DNA form, the CDR3 reads TGTGCCAGCAGCCCCACCAGCGGGAGTGGCATTCAGTACTTC. Protein sequence: CASSPTSGSGIQYF. The chain is built from TRBV7-3 and TRBJ2-4, with 8 nucleotides matching TRBD2. Germline loops: CDR1 SGHTA, CDR2 FQGTGA. The V gene end was trimmed by 5 bases and the J gene end by 9 bases; junction bases not matched to a gene: 9. This CDR3 spans 14 amino acids. The variable domain in full, completed from reference TRBV7-3 and TRBJ2-4, reads GAGVSQTPSNKVTEKGKYVELRCDPISGHTALYWYRQSLGQGPEFLIYFQGTGAADDSGLPNDRFFAVRPEGSVSTLKIQRTERGDSAVYLCASSPTSGSGIQYFGAGTRLSVL.

The V gene is TRBV5-1, the J gene TRBJ2-1; TRBD1 is a possible D gene (6 bases). The CDR3 is 15 residues long. In germline, CDR1 is SGHRS, CDR2 YFSETQ. V was pared by 1 base and J by 6 bases, with 14 bases between. The CDR3 spells CASSLQGRMANEQFF. For the CDR3, the DNA is TGCGCCAGCAGCTTGCAGGGGCGGATGGCCAATGAGCAGTTCTTC.

Regarding this clone: Other DNA sequences within the sample encode an identical CDR3. The chain has TRBV28 and TRBJ1-1; D is unclear. Germline V gives CDR1 MDHEN, CDR2 SYDVKM. V lost 5 bases and J lost 4, with 8 bases in between. This CDR3 contains 12 residues. CDR3 loop: CASSPPGTEAFF. CDR3 in DNA: TGTGCCAGCAGTCCTCCCGGCACTGAAGCTTTCTTT.

There are a few counts of this clone. The rearrangement uses TRBV19 and TRBJ2-5; D may be TRBD2 (5 bases). With 0 bases removed from V and 4 bases from J, the gap between germline ends came to 6 bases. The germline CDR1 and CDR2 sequences are LNHDA and SQIVND (reference sequence). The CDR3 has 13 amino acids. The CDR3 spells CASSIDRGETQYF. In DNA, the CDR3 is TGTGCCAGTAGTATAGATCGGGGAGAGACCCAGTACTTC.

The chain combines TRBV7-2 with TRBJ1-4; D is uncertain. The germline V gene encodes CDR1 SGHTA and CDR2 FQGNSA. The ends were cut back, 5 bases at V and 0 bases at J, with 10 bases in the middle. The CDR3 runs 15 residues. The CDR3 region is CASSPRSTTNEKLFF. The CDR3 bases are TGTGCCAGCAGCCCCCGGTCCACAACTAATGAAAAACTGTTTTTT.

CDR3 coding DNA: TGTGCCAGCAGCCCAAGCGGGGACAGAGGGGAGTATGGCTACACCTTC. Translated: CASSPSGDRGEYGYTF. V gene TRBV4-2 combines with J gene TRBJ1-2; TRBD1 matches at 7 bases. CDR1 is LGHNA and CDR2 is YNFKEQ in the germline V gene. V was pared by 4 bases and J by 5 bases, with 13 bases of the junction left unmatched. The CDR3 length is 16 residues.

The rearrangement uses TRBV11-2 and TRBJ2-2; 12 nucleotides line up with TRBD2. J gave up 5 bases and V 5 bases, and 6 bases lay outside the gene matches. Germline V gene sequence: CDR1 SGHAT, CDR2 FQNNGV. This CDR3 is 16 amino acids long. The DNA for the CDR3 is TGTGCCAGCAGCCTAGGACTAGCGGGATTTACCGGGGAGCTGTTTTTT. Amino acid sequence: CASSLGLAGFTGELFF.

The chain links TRBV7-8 to TRBJ2-3; perhaps TRBD2 as D (6 bases). V lost 5 bases and J 0 bases, leaving 21 bases between the germline ends. Per the germline V gene, CDR1 is SGHVS and CDR2 is FQNEAQ. The CDR3 runs to 18 residues. The DNA of the CDR3 is TGTGCCAGCAGCCCAGGACGGGCCACCGGGACTAGCACAGATACGCAGTATTTT. It encodes CASSPGRATGTSTDTQYF. Combining the CDR3 with reference TRBV7-8 and TRBJ2-3 gives the whole variable domain GAGVSQSPRYKVAKRGQDVALRCDPISGHVSLFWYQQALGQGPEFLTYFQNEAQLDKSGLPSDRFFAERPEGSVSTLKIQRTQQEDSAVYLCASSPGRATGTSTDTQYFGPGTRLTVL.

V gene TRBV4-3 combines with J gene TRBJ2-1, with D perhaps matching TRBD2 (6 bases). V was cut by 4 bases and J by 7 bases, with 11 bases left in between. Germline V CDR1 and CDR2: LGHNA, YSLEER. The CDR3 is 13 amino acids. The CDR3 here is CASSRRLGNEQFF. In DNA form, the CDR3 reads TGCGCCAGCAGCCGCCGACTAGGGAATGAGCAGTTCTTC.

Here the CDR3 DNA reads TGCAGCGCCGAACGGGCTATGAACACTGAAGCTTTCTTT. Its translation is CSAERAMNTEAFF. The chain joins TRBV29-1 to TRBJ1-1; D is ambiguous. In germline, CDR1 is SQVTM, CDR2 ANQGSEA. The CDR3 consists of 13 residues. The V and J ends lost 7 bases and 0 bases respectively, with 12 bases between them.

The chain links TRBV28 to TRBJ1-5; TRBD1 matches 10 bases. J was trimmed by 6 bases and V by 6 bases; bases with no gene match: 8. CDR1 MDHEN and CDR2 SYDVKM come from the germline V gene. This CDR3 is 15 amino acids long. The CDR3: CASSLGTGVRQPQHF. In DNA form, the CDR3 reads TGTGCCAGCAGCTTAGGGACAGGGGTCCGTCAGCCCCAGCATTTT.

The J gene is TRBJ2-2, the V gene TRBV5-1; D remains ambiguous. CDR1 and CDR2 from the germline V gene are SGHRS and YFSETQ. V was trimmed by 4 bases and J by 6 bases, leaving 10 bases between them. The CDR3 extends over 13 amino acids. This chain's CDR3 is CASSAVEAGELFF. CDR3 nucleotide sequence: TGCGCCAGCAGCGCCGTGGAAGCCGGGGAGCTGTTTTTT.

This clone appeared once. The V call is TRBV5-1, the J call TRBJ2-6; tentative D call: TRBD2 (5 bases). The CDR3 is 16 amino acids. The V end lost 0 bases, the J end lost 0 bases, and 7 bases lay between the germline ends. Looked up from germline, CDR1 is SGHRS and CDR2 is YFSETQ. The CDR3 DNA sequence: TGCGCCAGCAGCTTGGCCGGGAACTCTGGGGCCAACGTCCTGACTTTC. Protein: CASSLAGNSGANVLTF.

In regard to this clone: The same CDR3 arises from other DNA sequences in this sample as well. The rearrangement links TRBV5-1 to TRBJ1-1; the D is unclear. The germline V gene encodes CDR1 SGHRS and CDR2 YFSETQ. This CDR3 is built from 14 residues. V was pared by 0 bases and J by 1 base, with 7 bases between. DNA of the CDR3: TGCGCCAGCAGCTTGGTTCCGGGGAACACTGAAGCTTTCTTT. Translation: CASSLVPGNTEAFF.